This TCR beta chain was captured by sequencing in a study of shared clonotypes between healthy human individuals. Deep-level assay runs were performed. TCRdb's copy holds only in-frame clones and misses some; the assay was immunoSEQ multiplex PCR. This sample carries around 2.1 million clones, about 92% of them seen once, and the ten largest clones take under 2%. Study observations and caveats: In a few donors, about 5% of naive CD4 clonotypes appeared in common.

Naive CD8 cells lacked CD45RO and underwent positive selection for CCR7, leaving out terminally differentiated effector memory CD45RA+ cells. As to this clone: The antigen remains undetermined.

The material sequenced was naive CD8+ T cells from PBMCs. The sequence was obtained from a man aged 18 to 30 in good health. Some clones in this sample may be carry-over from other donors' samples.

For the CDR3, the DNA is TGCAGCGTTGAAGTCTCTACAGTAGCCGGGGAGCTGTTTTTT. It specifies CSVEVSTVAGELFF. The rearrangement links TRBV29-1 to TRBJ2-2; D is unresolved. The CDR3 has 14 amino acids. V lost 1 base, J lost 6 bases, and 12 bases lay in between. Germline CDR1 SQVTM, CDR2 ANQGSEA.